Listed below are T cell receptor beta chains from one sample, sequenced in a study of CD4 T cells in relation to SARS-CoV-2 and coronaviruses. Only in-frame clones appear in the TCRdb table, and some are missing; sequencing was by immunoSEQ multiplex PCR. The sample contains about 35,000 clones, 70% to 85% of which appear only once. Their antigens are not known. The sequenced sample consisted of naive CD4+ T cells from PBMCs, cultured in vitro. The receptors stem from an adult with COVID-19. Both conserved end residues are trimmed from each CDR3.

len: 12; v_gene: TRBV2; CDR3aa: ASSQGQGSYEQY
len: 10; v_gene: TRBV2; CDR3aa: ASSRGQSEQY
len: 10; v_gene: TRBV24-1; CDR3aa: ATSDLLNEQF
len: 12; v_gene: TRBV11-2; CDR3aa: ASAGQLTYNEQF
len: 10; v_gene: TRBV12-3/TRBV12-4; CDR3aa: ASTRGTDTQY
len: 13; v_gene: TRBV6-5; CDR3aa: ASIQDRGVNGEAF
len: 14; v_gene: TRBV5-4; CDR3aa: ASSIRTGSSYNEQF
len: 10; v_gene: TRBV6-5; CDR3aa: ASSPNLFEQF
len: 13; v_gene: TRBV19; CDR3aa: ASSNLAGARDTQY
len: 13; v_gene: TRBV3-1/TRBV3-2; CDR3aa: ASSPGLARADTQY
len: 13; v_gene: TRBV5-8; CDR3aa: ASSRPAGVTGELF
len: 15; v_gene: TRBV11-2; CDR3aa: ASSLPLAGESADTQY
len: 12; v_gene: TRBV5-1; CDR3aa: ASCQGATNEKLF
len: 12; v_gene: TRBV21-1; CDR3aa: ASSPGANYYEQY
len: 12; v_gene: TRBV27; CDR3aa: ASGWVGHTDTQY
len: 13; v_gene: TRBV7-9; CDR3aa: ASSATGRFDSPLH
len: 12; v_gene: TRBV6-6; CDR3aa: ASSLNGRGYEQY
len: 13; v_gene: TRBV30; CDR3aa: AWSPEDRTNYGYT
len: 13; v_gene: TRBV10-3; CDR3aa: ATRVGGSPTDTQY
len: 9; v_gene: TRBV7-2; CDR3aa: ASSVNYEQY
len: 13; v_gene: TRBV7-9; CDR3aa: ASSPGGSLFYEQY
len: 14; v_gene: TRBV3-1/TRBV3-2; CDR3aa: ASSQGLGASEEKLF
len: 11; v_gene: TRBV5-5; CDR3aa: ASSKTGGYEQY
len: 9; v_gene: TRBV6-5; CDR3aa: ASGGLETQY
len: 15; v_gene: TRBV7-8; CDR3aa: ASSSIFTSGSSYEQY
len: 9; v_gene: TRBV28; CDR3aa: ASRSLYEQY
len: 11; v_gene: TRBV2; CDR3aa: ASRGTSPDTQY
len: 14; v_gene: TRBV12-5; CDR3aa: ASGLFTGGKSYEQY
len: 12; v_gene: TRBV30; CDR3aa: AWSVRQGTDTQY
len: 15; v_gene: TRBV19; CDR3aa: ASSKTGTDSSGNTIY
len: 11; v_gene: TRBV6-4; CDR3aa: ASSPTETGELF